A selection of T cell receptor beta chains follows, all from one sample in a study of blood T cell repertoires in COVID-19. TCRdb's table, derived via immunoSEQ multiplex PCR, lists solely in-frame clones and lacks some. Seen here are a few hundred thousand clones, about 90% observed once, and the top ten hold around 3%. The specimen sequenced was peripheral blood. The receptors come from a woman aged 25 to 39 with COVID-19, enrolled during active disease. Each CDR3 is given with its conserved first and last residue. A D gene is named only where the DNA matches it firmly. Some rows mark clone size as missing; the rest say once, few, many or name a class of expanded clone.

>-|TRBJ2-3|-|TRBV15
TGTGCCACCAGCAGAACAGCTAGCAGAGATACGCAGTATTTT
CATSRTASRDTQYF
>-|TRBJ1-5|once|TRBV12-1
TGTGCCAGCAGCTTTGAAGGGGCCCGTCAGCCCCAGCATTTT
CASSFEGARQPQHF
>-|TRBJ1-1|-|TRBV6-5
TGTGCCAGCAGTTACGTCGGGGGAGGAAACACTGAAGCTTTCTTT
CASSYVGGGNTEAFF
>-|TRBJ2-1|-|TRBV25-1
TGTGCCAGCAGTGATAAGGGGCGTTTTACTACTACCTACAATGAGCAGTTCTTC
CASSDKGRFTTTYNEQFF
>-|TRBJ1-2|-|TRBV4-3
TGCGCCAGCAGCCAGGCGGCAAGGGGGTCTGGCTACACCTTC
CASSQAARGSGYTF
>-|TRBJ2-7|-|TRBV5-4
TGTGCCAGCAGCTTTCTCGACGAGCAGTACTTC
CASSFLDEQYF
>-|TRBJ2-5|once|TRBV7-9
TGTGCCAGCAGCTTAGCTAATCGGGAGACCCAGTACTTC
CASSLANRETQYF
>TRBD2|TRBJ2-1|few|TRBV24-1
TGTGCCACCAGTGATGCGGGACTAGCGGAAAACAATGAGCAGTTCTTC
CATSDAGLAENNEQFF
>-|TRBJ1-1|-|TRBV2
TGTGCCAGCAGTGAAAATAGGGGTGAAGCTTTCTTT
CASSENRGEAFF
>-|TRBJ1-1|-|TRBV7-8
TGTGCCAGCAGCCTCAAATCGGGGGGATGGAGTTTGGGGACTGAAGCTTTCTTT
CASSLKSGGWSLGTEAFF
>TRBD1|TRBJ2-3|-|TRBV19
TGTGCCAGTAGTACGGGACAGGGCATTGTGGATACGCAGTATTTT
CASSTGQGIVDTQYF
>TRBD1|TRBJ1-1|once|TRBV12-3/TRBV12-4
TGTGCCAGCAGTGCCCACACACAGGGGGCGGCTTTCTTT
CASSAHTQGAAFF
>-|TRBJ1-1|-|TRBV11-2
TGTGCCAGCAGCTTAGTGTCAGGGTCTGAAGCTTTCTTT
CASSLVSGSEAFF
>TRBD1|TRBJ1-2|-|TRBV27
TGTGCCAGCAGTTTATGGGCGGACAGGGGGCGCGGCTACACCTTC
CASSLWADRGRGYTF
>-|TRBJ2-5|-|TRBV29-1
TGCAGCGTCGAGAAACAGGGCCAAGAGACCCAGTACTTC
CSVEKQGQETQYF
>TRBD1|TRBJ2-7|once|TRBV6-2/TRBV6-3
TGTGCCAGCAGCCCCGGGACAGGCGGCCTGGGTGGCTACGAGCAGTACTTC
CASSPGTGGLGGYEQYF
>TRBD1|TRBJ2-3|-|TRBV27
TGTGCCAGCAGTTCCACACCCCCCGGGACAGGGTTCACAGATACGCAGTATTTT
CASSSTPPGTGFTDTQYF
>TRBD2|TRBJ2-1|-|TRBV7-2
TGTGCCAGCAGCTACACGCGGGGGGGCGTATCGGATGAGCAGTTCTTC
CASSYTRGGVSDEQFF
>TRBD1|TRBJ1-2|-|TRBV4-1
TGCGCCAGCAGCTTGGATAGAGGGACAGGCTATGGCTACACCTTC
CASSLDRGTGYGYTF
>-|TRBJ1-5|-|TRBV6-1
TGTGCCAGCAGTGAAAAGGTCGGGGGGAGTAGCAATCAGCCCCAGCATTTT
CASSEKVGGSSNQPQHF
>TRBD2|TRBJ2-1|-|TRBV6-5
TGTGCCAGCAGTTCGGCCCGACTAGCGGGTATCAATGAGCAGTTCTTC
CASSSARLAGINEQFF
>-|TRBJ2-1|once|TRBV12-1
TGTGCCAGCAGTCGTAATGAGCAGTTCTTC
CASSRNEQFF
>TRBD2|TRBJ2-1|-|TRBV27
TGTGCCAGCAGTTTACAGCGGGAGACGAGGGATGAGCAGTTCTTC
CASSLQRETRDEQFF
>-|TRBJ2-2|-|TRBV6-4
TGTGCCAGCAGTGAAGATGGCTACACCGGGGAGCTGTTTTTT
CASSEDGYTGELFF
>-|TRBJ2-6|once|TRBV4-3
TGCGCCAGCAGCCAAGATTTCAGACCAGGCTCTGGGGCCAACGTCCTGACTTTC
CASSQDFRPGSGANVLTF
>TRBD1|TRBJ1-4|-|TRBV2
TGTGCCAGCAGGACAGGGCCTAATGAAAAACTGTTTTTT
CASRTGPNEKLFF